The 17 T cell receptor beta chains below come from one sample, sequenced in a study of beta chain features in type 1 diabetes. Reverse transcribing all isolated RNA meant expressed TCRB transcripts were sequenced. Clones were sequenced by immunoSEQ multiplex PCR, and TCRdb holds only the in-frame ones, with some missing. This sample has around 320,000 clones, with approximately 15% found just once. The source material was central memory CD4+ T cells from blood. Receptors were obtained from a man between 25 and 39 years old in good health.

This chain joins TRBV6-6 and TRBJ2-3; D is unresolved. The germline V and J ends were trimmed by 5 bases and 6 bases, with 9 bases remaining between them. CDR1 and CDR2 from the germline V gene are MNHNY and SVGAGI (reference sequence). The CDR3 runs 12 residues. The DNA for the CDR3 is TGTGCCAGCAGTGACCTCAGGGATACGCAGTATTTT. Residues: CASSDLRDTQYF.

This clone was seen repeatedly, ten times or more. V is TRBV4-3 and J is TRBJ2-3; possible D gene TRBD2, 6 bases. Trimming took 1 base from V and 4 from J, leaving 12 bases between them. Germline values: CDR1 LGHNA, CDR2 YSLEER. There are 15 residues in the CDR3. The CDR3 sequence: CASSQAPTSSDTQYF. CDR3 nucleotides: TGCGCCAGCAGCCAAGCCCCGACTAGTTCAGATACGCAGTATTTT.

V usage is TRBV7-2 and J usage is TRBJ2-7; TRBD1 matches 7 bases. The CDR3 is made up of 12 amino acids. V shed 6 bases, J shed 4 bases, and the junction held 3 bases outside the gene matches. CDR1 and CDR2 from the germline V gene are SGHTA and FQGNSA. The CDR3 sequence: CASSRQGYEQYF. CDR3 bases: TGTGCCAGCAGTAGACAGGGTTACGAGCAGTACTTC.

This clone was observed a few times. The rearrangement uses TRBV11-1 and TRBJ1-1; 8 positions agree with TRBD1. The CDR3 contains 16 residues. With 0 bases clipped from V and 5 bases from J, the junction kept 8 bases outside the gene matches. Germline CDR1 is SGHAT and CDR2 is FQDESV (reference sequence). Written as DNA, the CDR3 is TGTGCCAGCAGCTTAGCCCAGGGGGCTAGAAGGACTGAAGCTTTCTTT. Translation gives CASSLAQGARRTEAFF.

The CDR3, as DNA: TGTGCCAGCAGGAGGGGTCAAGGAGGCTACGAGCAGTACGTC. Its protein is CASRRGQGGYEQYV. V is TRBV6-5 and J is TRBJ2-7, with D perhaps given as TRBD1 or TRBD2 (5 bases each). The CDR3 length is 14 residues. Germline V gives CDR1 MNHEY, CDR2 SVGAGI. V was trimmed by 6 bases and J by 3 bases, leaving 15 bases between them.

The J gene is TRBJ2-7, the V gene TRBV6-5; a weak D match, TRBD1 (5 bases). This CDR3 is 16 amino acids long. Germline CDR1 is MNHEY and CDR2 is SVGAGI. Deletions cut 3 bases from V and 2 bases from J, with 17 bases between. The CDR3 sequence is CASSYHSGQIPYEQYV. The CDR3, as DNA: TGTGCCAGCAGTTATCATTCAGGGCAGATTCCCTACGAGCAGTACGTC.

The CDR3 loop reads CASSEGGAGWTQYF. For the CDR3, the DNA is TGTGCCAGCAGTGAAGGAGGGGCTGGTTGGACCCAGTACTTC. The V and J genes are TRBV2 and TRBJ2-5; D is possibly TRBD1 or TRBD2 (5 bases each). The CDR3 loop spans 14 amino acids. Trimming removed 1 base at V and 7 bases at J, with 13 bases between. Germline loops: CDR1 SNHLY, CDR2 FYNNEI.

Here the CDR3 reads CASSGLQGARETQYF. The CDR3 region has the DNA TGTGCCAGCAGTGGCTTACAGGGGGCCCGGGAGACCCAGTACTTC. The chain links TRBV6-1 to TRBJ2-5; TRBD1 aligns across 9 bases. After removal of 4 bases from V and 5 bases from J, the junction contained 8 bases not matched to a gene. This CDR3 has 15 amino acids. Germline V gene lookup returns CDR1 MNHNS and CDR2 SASEGT.

In this sample, this clone turned up a few times. The chain couples TRBV20-1 to TRBJ1-1, with D unresolved. This CDR3 region has 11 residues. Trimming left V 6 bases short and J 5 bases short, with 10 bases between. Per the germline V gene, CDR1 is DFQATT and CDR2 is SNEGSKA (reference sequence). This chain's CDR3 is CSARWVTEAFF. In DNA form, the CDR3 reads TGCAGTGCGAGGTGGGTAACTGAAGCTTTCTTT.

CDR3 protein: CAWARREKDTQYF. The CDR3 nucleotides read TGTGCCTGGGCGAGGAGGGAGAAGGATACGCAGTATTTT. The rearrangement links TRBV30 to TRBJ2-3; a possible D gene is TRBD2 (6 bases). Germline V gene data show CDR1 as GTSNPN and CDR2 as SVGIG (reference sequence). This CDR3 has 13 amino acids. The ends were cut back, 5 bases at V and 6 bases at J, with 15 bases in the middle.

V is TRBV7-2 and J is TRBJ2-2; D unresolved. The CDR3 sequence is 13 residues long. Germline lookup yields CDR1 SGHTA and CDR2 FQGNSA. V was pared by 7 bases and J by 5 bases, with 11 bases between. The CDR3 spells CASTPDKTGELFF. The CDR3 nucleotides are TGTGCCAGCACCCCCGACAAGACCGGGGAGCTGTTTTTT.

The J gene is TRBJ2-1, the V gene TRBV11-3; TRBD2 matches at 13 bases. Germline CDR1 reads SGHNT; CDR2 reads YENEEA. The CDR3 covers 19 residues. V dropped 3 bases and J dropped 4; count of bases not matched to a gene: 12. The CDR3 here is CASSFKTSGRAGTYNEQFF. The CDR3 nucleotides are TGTGCCAGCAGCTTCAAAACTAGCGGGAGGGCCGGCACTTACAATGAGCAGTTCTTC.

This chain links TRBV7-2 with TRBJ2-7; D might be TRBD2 (6 bases). The CDR3 runs to 15 residues. With 3 bases removed from V and 2 bases from J, the gap between germline ends came to 14 bases. Germline loops: CDR1 SGHTA, CDR2 FQGNSA. The CDR3 is CASSFRWRGPYEQYF. The DNA of the CDR3 is TGTGCCAGCAGCTTTCGATGGCGGGGACCCTACGAGCAGTACTTC.

A few counts support this clone. The rearrangement uses TRBV7-3 and TRBJ2-7, with TRBD2 identical over 8 bases. The trim removed 7 bases at V and 0 bases at J, leaving 17 bases unmatched. The CDR3 contains 18 residues. Per germline, CDR1 SGHTA and CDR2 FQGTGA. The CDR3 here is CASTQIRAGGRLSYEQYF. The CDR3 DNA sequence: TGTGCCAGCACCCAAATTAGGGCGGGGGGCCGCCTCTCCTACGAGCAGTACTTC.

This clone was found many times. This sequence joins TRBV7-8 and TRBJ1-4; maybe TRBD1 (6 bases). Germline loops: CDR1 SGHVS, CDR2 FQNEAQ. Between the trimmed V and J ends, which lost 3 bases and 6 bases, there was a span of 11 bases. The CDR3 totals 14 residues. DNA of the CDR3: TGTGCCAGCAGCTTTGGGCAGGGGCATGAAAAACTGTTTTTT. Translated, it gives CASSFGQGHEKLFF.

This clone was seen many times. The CDR3 nucleotides are TGTGCCTGGAGTGTTTGGGGGAACACTGAAGCTTTCTTT. This sequence encodes CAWSVWGNTEAFF. The chain is built from TRBV30 and TRBJ1-1, with D hard to call. The CDR3 totals 13 residues. Germline CDR1 GTSNPN, CDR2 SVGIG (reference sequence). V was clipped by 0 bases and J by 1 base, with 6 bases between them.

The V gene is TRBV18, the J gene TRBJ2-7, with 8 positions matching TRBD1. The V segment lost 3 bases and the J segment 4 bases; nucleotides outside the gene matches: 14. Germline lookup yields CDR1 KGHSH and CDR2 LQKENI. The CDR3 length is 17 residues. CDR3 protein: CASSPGQGKAGQYEQYV. CDR3 sequence (DNA): TGTGCCAGCTCACCCGGACAGGGTAAGGCTGGGCAATACGAGCAGTACGTC.